The clone carrying this TCR beta chain was counted only a few times. The antigen is undetermined. These data belong to a study of T cells in Graves' hyperthyroidism and ophthalmopathy. Study information: It was at initial diagnosis, before any treatment, that peripheral blood was collected.

Overall study findings and caveats: In the blood, most expanded thyroid clonotypes above 0.001 appeared as well.

RNA transcripts provided the source from which TCR beta CDR3 regions were amplified. The HTBI primer set drove a first-round RT-PCR of the TCR CDR3. Each CDR3 protein is one row after TCRdb ran MiXCR on the multiplex PCR reads. In the table there are around 530,000 distinct CDR3 sequences, 17% of which are singletons. With duration under 3 months, ophthalmopathy was active: Clinical Activity Score at least 3, NOSPECS at least 4. J was trimmed by 4 bases and V by 6 bases; bases with no gene match: 4. CDR3 size: 13 residues. Germline V lookup: CDR1 SQVTM, CDR2 ANQGSEA. The receptor was derived from a woman aged 18 to 35 with Graves' ophthalmopathy. What was sequenced was blood. The rearrangement joins TRBV29-1 to TRBJ2-1; 9 bases align to TRBD2. CDR3 sequence reads: CSVLAGIYNEQFF. The CDR3 nucleotides read TGCAGCGTGCTAGCGGGGATTTACAATGAGCAGTTCTTC.